This T cell receptor beta chain was recovered during a study of tumor-infiltrating lymphocytes in primary liver carcinoma (dated by TCRdb to the late 2010s). With respect to the entire study: Surgical resection was performed in China between November 2015 and early 2016 on several patients with histopathologically diagnosed primary liver carcinoma. A total of approximately 35 specimens from 5 patients, comprising some 25 tumor regions, 5 adjacent noncancerous liver tissues and 5 peripheral blood samples, were covered by TCRbeta repertoire sequencing. The tumors of the five patients were staged as T1-T3 N0M0, with maximum diameters ranging from roughly 4 to 11 cm. The study combined TCRbeta repertoire sequencing, expression microarrays and whole-exome sequencing across five regions of each liver tumor, with adjacent normal tissue and blood. Of the five patients, three men and two women aged 30 to 69 years, four had hepatocellular carcinoma and one had combined HCC and intrahepatic cholangiocarcinoma. Roughly 3.5 to 8 million productive TCRbeta reads were obtained per sample, and no significant difference in read depth was found between tissue types. Repertoires from technical replicates were highly reproducible, with mean shared-clone rates around 0.87 and correlation coefficients above 0.95.

What the study reported, not specific to this receptor: Bulk unsorted samples precluded comparing CD4+ and CD8+ T cell repertoires. Compared with blood, tumors had a significantly larger share of the repertoire taken up by the top 250 clones (p = 0.039). Pairs of tumor regions showed greater repertoire overlap (mean roughly 35%) than tumor-adjacent pairs (roughly 17%) or tumor-blood pairs (approximately 15%), which is consistent with antigen-driven expansion. The study included only five patients, and the authors note findings should be validated in a larger study. Only the TCR beta chain was sequenced, which likely underestimates true repertoire diversity because unpaired alpha chains were not captured.

Blood RNA was extracted from unsorted whole blood with TRIzol reagent; germline DNA came from the DNeasy Blood & Tissue kit. Chronic HBV infection was present in the patients, and the patients were treatment-naive at sampling. Before surgery, roughly 3.7 milliliters of peripheral blood were collected into K2EDTA tubes. V has 1 base trimmed and J has 7 bases trimmed; junction bases matching no gene number 4. CDR1 SGHRS and CDR2 YFSETQ are derived from the germline V gene. The CDR3 covers 13 residues, taking in both the cysteine and the phenylalanine. Of all the DNA, just the CDR3 is kept, 39 bases in frame from base 1. This clonotype was seen a handful of times. The target of this receptor is not known. No base quality information exists; no much larger clone differs at one position. Starting from about 550 ng total RNA, TCRbeta-specific cDNA was produced by reverse transcription with a constant-region primer and ProtoScript II reverse transcriptase. The TCRbeta libraries were prepared through three rounds of nested multiplex PCR following a slightly modified ARM-PCR procedure. Each of the first two PCR rounds ran for about 10 cycles and used multiplex TRBV1-TRBV30 forward primers together with a Cbeta reverse primer. Sample barcodes and Illumina adapters were added in a final 25-cycle PCR using Deep VentR polymerase. Amplicons of 200-500 bp were gel-purified with a QIAquick gel extraction kit before sequencing. TCRbeta amplicons were sequenced on an Illumina HiSeq 2500 with 250-bp paired-end reads. For the original study's pipeline: Quality trimming of reads was performed with Trimmomatic v0.33, and paired reads were merged with FLASH v1.2.11 so that full CDR3 sequences could be recovered. MiGEC v1.2.1b assigned V, D and J germline segments to the rearranged TCRbeta sequences. Clonotype statistics and Shannon-Wiener diversity indices were calculated with VDJtools v1.0.0. Except for diversity analysis, only the 250 most abundant clonotypes of each sample were used in subsequent analyses to reduce sampling bias. The public reads were quality trimmed at Q25 with fastp and then assembled into clones with MiXCR by TCRdb, keeping productive beta chains. CDR3 protein sequences are deduplicated, and each keeps its most common genes and DNA. These V and J calls derive from TCRdb rather than the authors' analysis. For this sample there are 320,000 or so distinct CDR3 sequences; approximately 60% appear just once. Together, the top ten hold about 8.4% of the sample.

Recombination joined TRBV5-1 with TRBJ1-2, and 7 junction bases match TRBD1. The receptor was derived from a man aged 35-49 years with primary liver carcinoma and hepatitis B virus infection. What was sequenced was peripheral blood. The base sequence is TGCGCCAGCAGCTTGACAGGGGAGGCTGGCTACACCTTC. It encodes CASSLTGEAGYTF.